Detailed here is one T cell receptor beta chain. Authors' data handling: Estimation of nucleated cell counts was performed using reference gene primer amplification. The table came from immunoSEQ multiplex PCR; TCRdb's copy has only in-frame clones and leaves some out. The DNA gave D and trimming, while V, J and clone size come from that table. The table shows about 160,000 clones, with 85% occurring only once. The record originates from a study of blood T cell repertoires in COVID-19. Germline V gene data show CDR1 as MNHNS and CDR2 as SASEGT. After removal of 1 base from V and 10 bases from J, the junction contained 18 bases not matched to a gene. The CDR3 loop spans 17 amino acids.

This chain connects TRBV6-1 to TRBJ1-1; TRBD1 matches at 7 bases. Material: peripheral blood. The TCR was taken from a human donor with acute or convalescent COVID-19. The donor label of this sample is uncertain. The CDR3 region has the DNA TGTGCCAGCAGTGAAGGCCCCCGGCTTCGAAGGACAGGTCGAGCTTTCTTT. Its protein is CASSEGPRLRRTGRAFF.